A selection of T cell receptor beta chains follows, all from one sample in a study of blood T cell repertoires in COVID-19. Measured with immunoSEQ multiplex PCR; TCRdb has only the in-frame clones, and not every one. This sample yields under 300,000 clones, of which around 86% are seen a single time; roughly 2.9% belongs to the top ten. Sequenced: peripheral blood. Receptor source: a woman aged 55-70 years with active or convalescent COVID-19. CDR3s include the opening cysteine and the closing phenylalanine or tryptophan. Some rows mark clone size as missing; the rest say once, few, many or name a class of expanded clone.

v_call: TRBV6-5
j_call: TRBJ1-5
clone_size: NA
cdr3_aa: CASSSDRWSNQPQHF

v_call: TRBV10-3
j_call: TRBJ2-5
clone_size: NA
cdr3_aa: CAISGSYQETQYF

v_call: TRBV12-2
j_call: TRBJ1-4
clone_size: NA
cdr3_aa: CASRLACGVASNNEKLFF

v_call: TRBV7-6
j_call: TRBJ2-2
clone_size: NA
cdr3_aa: CASSFHLGGADTGELFF

v_call: TRBV4-1
j_call: TRBJ2-4
clone_size: NA
cdr3_aa: CASSQAGGDNIQYF

v_call: TRBV19
j_call: TRBJ1-4
clone_size: once
cdr3_aa: CASTSTEGEKLFF

v_call: TRBV7-3
j_call: TRBJ2-7
clone_size: NA
cdr3_aa: CASTEDRTISYEQYF

v_call: TRBV5-8
j_call: TRBJ1-4
clone_size: NA
cdr3_aa: CASSSSTTTGSNEKLFF

v_call: TRBV6-5
j_call: TRBJ2-7
clone_size: few
cdr3_aa: CASRQDRGLYEQYF

v_call: TRBV7-2
j_call: TRBJ2-1
clone_size: NA
cdr3_aa: CASSADSYNEQFF

v_call: TRBV27
j_call: TRBJ2-1
clone_size: few
cdr3_aa: CASGGVTAGPLYAYNEQFF

v_call: TRBV6-5
j_call: TRBJ1-5
clone_size: NA
cdr3_aa: CASNIRDRDVEPQHF

v_call: TRBV3-1/TRBV3-2
j_call: TRBJ1-2
clone_size: few
cdr3_aa: CASRRGQAYGYTF

v_call: TRBV15
j_call: TRBJ1-2
clone_size: few
cdr3_aa: CATSRAPSYGYTF

v_call: TRBV3-1/TRBV3-2
j_call: TRBJ2-7
clone_size: NA
cdr3_aa: CASSRGLAYEQYF

v_call: TRBV28
j_call: TRBJ2-5
clone_size: once
cdr3_aa: CASSRVQRGGRETQYF

v_call: TRBV4-3
j_call: TRBJ1-1
clone_size: NA
cdr3_aa: CASSQDMEVGGAFF

v_call: TRBV6-5
j_call: TRBJ2-1
clone_size: NA
cdr3_aa: CASSHAASGGREQFF

v_call: TRBV27
j_call: TRBJ2-5
clone_size: NA
cdr3_aa: CASSLGAMGQETQYF

v_call: TRBV12-5
j_call: TRBJ1-2
clone_size: NA
cdr3_aa: CASGRLAFYGYTF

v_call: TRBV19
j_call: TRBJ1-3
clone_size: NA
cdr3_aa: CASRQDISGNTIYF

v_call: TRBV4-3
j_call: TRBJ2-7
clone_size: NA
cdr3_aa: CASSQVVTSGDPPYEQYF

v_call: TRBV2
j_call: TRBJ2-3
clone_size: NA
cdr3_aa: CASRPGLAGGPQSGRGYTQYF

v_call: TRBV7-2
j_call: TRBJ2-7
clone_size: NA
cdr3_aa: CASSLGGVGEQYF

v_call: TRBV18
j_call: TRBJ1-3
clone_size: few
cdr3_aa: CASSPLGGSGNTIYF

v_call: TRBV10-2
j_call: TRBJ2-1
clone_size: NA
cdr3_aa: CASSEPLQGAIANEQFF

v_call: TRBV19
j_call: TRBJ1-2
clone_size: NA
cdr3_aa: CASSMNNRGYTF

v_call: TRBV4-2
j_call: TRBJ1-4
clone_size: once
cdr3_aa: CASSQRGQGATNEKLFF

v_call: TRBV10-3
j_call: TRBJ1-1
clone_size: NA
cdr3_aa: CAISVSRETSGGPTSF

v_call: TRBV27
j_call: TRBJ1-2
clone_size: NA
cdr3_aa: CASSFLGGTNYGYTF

v_call: TRBV4-3
j_call: TRBJ1-3
clone_size: NA
cdr3_aa: CASSQDLTVDGNTIYF

v_call: TRBV2
j_call: TRBJ2-3
clone_size: NA
cdr3_aa: CASSDDRDPTGTQYF

v_call: TRBV4-2
j_call: TRBJ2-7
clone_size: NA
cdr3_aa: CASSQNAGYEQYF

v_call: TRBV7-9
j_call: TRBJ1-4
clone_size: few
cdr3_aa: CASSQLTTGVGEKLFF

v_call: TRBV6-5
j_call: TRBJ2-7
clone_size: NA
cdr3_aa: CASSYNSSPYEQYF

v_call: TRBV6-5
j_call: TRBJ2-3
clone_size: NA
cdr3_aa: CASSYSRGATDTQYF

v_call: TRBV5-6
j_call: TRBJ1-2
clone_size: NA
cdr3_aa: CASRIQGHPLANYGYTF

v_call: TRBV25-1
j_call: TRBJ1-1
clone_size: NA
cdr3_aa: CASSEYLAGTEAFF

v_call: TRBV5-8
j_call: TRBJ2-3
clone_size: NA
cdr3_aa: CASSWGLAGNTDTQYF

v_call: TRBV6-1
j_call: TRBJ1-2
clone_size: NA
cdr3_aa: CASSEAGGTGGLYGYTF

v_call: TRBV7-8
j_call: TRBJ2-3
clone_size: NA
cdr3_aa: CASSLALIGQGRTDTQYF

v_call: TRBV10-3
j_call: TRBJ2-3
clone_size: few
cdr3_aa: CAISGAWTSKGHGTQYF

v_call: TRBV9
j_call: TRBJ2-1
clone_size: NA
cdr3_aa: CASSVGRGDYNEQFF

v_call: TRBV18
j_call: TRBJ2-1
clone_size: once
cdr3_aa: CASSLSSGGVTSTEQFF

v_call: TRBV24-1
j_call: TRBJ2-7
clone_size: once
cdr3_aa: CARRPKTGSRSSYEQYF

v_call: TRBV7-9
j_call: TRBJ1-6
clone_size: NA
cdr3_aa: CASSPLGQGLSPLHF

v_call: TRBV2
j_call: TRBJ2-7
clone_size: NA
cdr3_aa: CASSEAGYEQYF

v_call: TRBV19
j_call: TRBJ2-2
clone_size: NA
cdr3_aa: CATTLWRGTNTGELFF

v_call: TRBV14
j_call: TRBJ2-7
clone_size: few
cdr3_aa: CASSARTGTGMYEQYF

v_call: TRBV9
j_call: TRBJ1-4
clone_size: NA
cdr3_aa: CASSETSGTGDEKLFF

v_call: TRBV7-9
j_call: TRBJ2-7
clone_size: few
cdr3_aa: CASSSGRFQISSRTYEQYF

v_call: TRBV5-1
j_call: TRBJ1-1
clone_size: NA
cdr3_aa: CASSLALTGRGTEAFF